Below are 32 T cell receptor beta chains sequenced from a single sample in a study of T cells in Graves' hyperthyroidism and ophthalmopathy. What was amplified from RNA transcripts were TCR beta CDR3 regions. HTBI primers were the set used in a first-round RT-PCR of the TCR CDR3. TCRdb ran MiXCR on the multiplex PCR reads and lists one entry per CDR3 protein. The data show roughly 500,000 distinct CDR3 sequences, around 50% seen once. Sequenced sample: peripheral blood or thyroid tissue (not recorded which). Receptors were obtained from an adult woman with Graves' disease, either hyperthyroidism or ophthalmopathy (not recorded which).

As concerns this clonotype: A much larger clone is a single base away; this may be a read error. The V call is TRBV7-8, the J call TRBJ1-2, with D possibly being TRBD1 (6 bases). Per germline, CDR1 SGHVS and CDR2 FQNEAQ. CDR3 size: 14 residues. The CDR3, as DNA: TGTACCAGCTCACCAACAGGGTCAGACTATGGCTACACCTTC. This translates into CTSSPTGSDYGYTF. Filled out from reference TRBV7-8 and TRBJ1-2, the complete variable domain reads GAGVSQSPRYKVAKRGQDVALRCDPISGHVSLFWYQQALGQGPEFLTYFQNEAQLDKSGLPSDRFFAERPEGSVSTLKIQRTQQEDSAVYLCTSSPTGSDYGYTFGSGTRLTVV.

The V gene is TRBV13, the J gene TRBJ1-1, with unresolved D. CDR1 is PRHDT, CDR2 FYEKMQ, per germline (reference sequence). The CDR3 covers 13 residues. V was shortened by 6 bases and J by 10 bases, with 18 bases between the two germline ends. CDR3 loop: CASSQRLGMIAFF. The CDR3 DNA sequence: TGTGCCAGCAGTCAAAGGCTCGGGATGATAGCTTTCTTT.

The V and J genes are TRBV7-9 and TRBJ2-7; D unclear. Germline CDR1 SEHNR, CDR2 FQNEAQ (reference sequence). The CDR3 has 13 amino acids. V lost 0 bases, J lost 12 bases, and 15 bases lay in between. CDR3 residues: CASSLANHLKRYF. The CDR3 DNA is TGTGCCAGCAGCTTAGCGAACCATCTAAAGCGGTACTTC.

This clonotype was observed a few times. The chain uses TRBV7-9 and TRBJ2-7; 12 nucleotides align to TRBD2. CDR1 SEHNR and CDR2 FQNEAQ come from the germline V gene (reference sequence). This CDR3 comprises 17 residues. Germline trimming cut 10 bases from V and 3 bases from J; bases unmatched to any gene: 16. Here the CDR3 DNA reads TGTGCCACCCAGGGGGGACTAGCGGGTGCAAACGACTACGAGCAGTACTTC. Translation gives CATQGGLAGANDYEQYF.

This clonotype is a singleton in its sample. This chain joins TRBV10-3 and TRBJ1-6; 8 bases agree with TRBD1. V dropped 0 bases and J dropped 7; count of bases not matched to a gene: 2. Per germline, CDR1 ENHRY and CDR2 SYGVKD. The CDR3 contains 15 residues. This CDR3 is CAISESTGANSPLHF. In DNA form, the CDR3 reads TGTGCCATCAGTGAGTCGACAGGGGCCAATTCACCCCTCCACTTT.

The chain has TRBV7-9 and TRBJ2-7, with TRBD1 matching over 11 bases. The ends lost 11 bases at V and 3 bases at J; junction bases unmatched: 12. From germline, CDR1 is SEHNR and CDR2 FQNEAQ (reference sequence). The CDR3 runs 15 residues. Here the CDR3 reads CAWSWGGTGGYEQYF. CDR3 sequence (DNA): TGTGCCTGGAGTTGGGGGGGGACAGGGGGCTACGAGCAGTACTTC.

This clonotype appeared once. V gene TRBV10-3 combines with J gene TRBJ1-2; D gene uncertain. The germline V gene has CDR1 ENHRY and CDR2 SYGVKD. The V and J ends lost 0 bases and 4 bases respectively, with 21 bases between them. The CDR3 spans 18 residues. The CDR3 reads CAISESIQVGGYSYGYTF. In DNA form, the CDR3 reads TGTGCCATCAGTGAGTCCATCCAGGTCGGAGGGTACAGCTATGGCTACACCTTC.

The chain recombines TRBV9 with TRBJ2-7; the match to TRBD1 covers 8 bases. The germline V gene encodes CDR1 SGDLS and CDR2 YYNGEE. V was clipped by 0 bases and J by 3 bases; unmatched bases: 5. This CDR3 comprises 15 residues. The CDR3 sequence is CASSVGPGGNYEQYF. In nucleotides, the CDR3 is TGTGCCAGCAGCGTAGGGCCAGGGGGCAACTACGAGCAGTACTTC.

J is TRBJ1-4 and V is TRBV7-9; D unclear. Germline V gives CDR1 SEHNR, CDR2 FQNEAQ (reference sequence). The V and J ends lost 5 bases and 0 bases respectively, with 10 bases between them. The CDR3 has 15 amino acids. CDR3 DNA: TGTGCCAGCAGCCACCGGACCGCAACTAATGAAAAACTGTTTTTT. Protein: CASSHRTATNEKLFF.

The table lists this clonotype with many counts. The rearrangement links TRBV20-1 to TRBJ1-6; no clear D. CDR3 length equals 15 residues. The V end lost 0 bases, the J end lost 3 bases, and 9 bases lay between the germline ends. Germline CDR1 and CDR2: DFQATT and SNEGSKA (reference sequence). DNA for the CDR3: TGCAGTGCTAGAGATATAGGGCTCTATAATTCACCCCTCCACTTT. Protein sequence: CSARDIGLYNSPLHF.

There are a few counts of this clonotype. V gene TRBV29-1 combines with J gene TRBJ2-7; 9 nucleotides line up with TRBD1. The trim removed 5 bases at V and 6 bases at J, leaving 8 bases unmatched. The V gene's germline CDR1 is SQVTM and CDR2 ANQGSEA. The CDR3 is 13 amino acids. The CDR3 DNA reads as TGCAGCGTTTTTCGGGACAGGGTTTCCGAGCAGTACTTC. This gives the protein CSVFRDRVSEQYF.

This clonotype was seen ten or more times. The rearrangement links TRBV7-2 to TRBJ2-2; no definite D call. The CDR3 is made up of 13 amino acids. V was clipped by 1 base and J by 6 bases, with 6 bases between them. Germline V gene lookup returns CDR1 SGHTA and CDR2 FQGNSA. The CDR3 nucleotides read TGTGCCAGCAGCTTAGAGTACGCCGGGGAGCTGTTTTTT. It encodes CASSLEYAGELFF.

This rearrangement joins TRBV7-9 to TRBJ2-7, with TRBD2 as a possible D gene (7 bases). This CDR3 has 15 residues. V dropped 4 bases and J dropped 2 bases, with 15 bases sitting between them. CDR1 and CDR2 from the germline V gene are SEHNR and FQNEAQ (reference sequence). The CDR3 DNA sequence: TGTGCCAGCAGCTCACGCGGGGGACACCCCTACGAGCAGTACTTC. Translated, it gives CASSSRGGHPYEQYF.

J is TRBJ2-7 and V is TRBV7-9, with D perhaps matching TRBD1 or TRBD2 (5 bases each). Trimming left V 5 bases short and J 3 bases short, with 17 bases between. The CDR3 is made up of 15 amino acids. Germline V CDR1 and CDR2: SEHNR, FQNEAQ (reference sequence). The CDR3, as DNA: TGTGCCAGCAGCCCGGGACCGGCAGGGTACTACGAGCAGTACTTC. Residues: CASSPGPAGYYEQYF.

This clonotype appeared a few times. This rearrangement joins TRBV10-3 to TRBJ2-5; TRBD2 matches 11 bases. The CDR3 loop spans 13 amino acids. Unmatched junction bases numbered 2, after V lost 6 bases and J lost 5 bases. Per germline, CDR1 ENHRY and CDR2 SYGVKD. DNA of the CDR3: TGTGCCATCAGGACTAGCGGGGAGGAGACCCAGTACTTC. This sequence encodes CAIRTSGEETQYF.

The chain carries TRBV7-2 and TRBJ2-5; no clear D gene. V dropped 5 bases and J dropped 2 bases, with 12 bases sitting between them. CDR1 is SGHTA, CDR2 FQGNSA, per germline. This CDR3 region has 14 residues. CDR3 sequence reads: CTSSIPGRQETQYF. CDR3 in DNA: TGTACCAGCAGCATCCCCGGTCGTCAAGAGACCCAGTACTTC.

This clonotype was detected only once. A read error may explain this, as a much larger clone is one base away. The V and J genes are TRBV19 and TRBJ2-5, with a tentative D call TRBD2 (6 bases). The germline V gene encodes CDR1 LNHDA and CDR2 SQIVND (reference sequence). V was shortened by 8 bases and J by 5 bases, with 12 bases between the two germline ends. This CDR3 has 12 residues. The DNA of the CDR3 is TGTGCCAGTGGTGAAGGGAGGGAGACCCAGTACTTC. Its translation is CASGEGRETQYF.

Only a few counts were recorded for this clonotype. The chain couples TRBV19 to TRBJ2-6, with TRBD1 as a possible D gene (6 bases). V lost 2 bases and J lost 3, with 17 bases in between. The CDR3 covers 18 residues. The V gene's germline CDR1 is LNHDA and CDR2 SQIVND (reference sequence). The chain's CDR3 is CASSIRGRRTLGANVLTF. In DNA, the CDR3 is TGTGCCAGTAGTATAAGGGGGAGACGGACCCTTGGGGCCAACGTCCTGACTTTC.

A word on this clonotype: A clone one base away is much larger, so this may be a read error. V gene TRBV5-1 combines with J gene TRBJ2-5; 7 bases map to TRBD1. V was clipped by 3 bases and J by 6 bases; unmatched bases: 11. Germline-derived CDR1 and CDR2 are SGHRS and YFSETQ. The CDR3 spans 15 residues. The CDR3, as DNA: TGCGCCAGCAGCTCTCAACCGACAGGGCCTCAGACCCAGTACTTC. Translated: CASSSQPTGPQTQYF.

This clonotype was picked up many times. The V gene is TRBV28, the J gene TRBJ1-6; possible D gene TRBD1, 6 bases. V was pared by 4 bases and J by 8 bases, with 6 bases between. From germline, CDR1 is MDHEN and CDR2 SYDVKM. The CDR3 extends over 12 amino acids. The DNA for the CDR3 is TGTGCCAGCAGTTCAGGGGATTCACCCCTCCACTTT. Translating gives CASSSGDSPLHF.

This chain uses TRBV5-6 with TRBJ1-1, with D possibly matching TRBD1 (6 bases). V was trimmed by 2 bases and J by 9 bases, leaving 23 bases between them. The CDR3 length is 16 residues. Germline loops: CDR1 SGHDT, CDR2 YYEEEE. CDR3 bases: TGTGCCAGCAGCTTCTACAGGGTTGGTGGGCCGCCTAAAGCTTTCTTT. Its protein is CASSFYRVGGPPKAFF.

This clonotype was counted ten times or more. J is TRBJ2-5 and V is TRBV6-1; 9 positions match TRBD2. Germline values: CDR1 MNHNS, CDR2 SASEGT. V was pared by 1 base and J by 4 bases, with 7 bases of the junction left unmatched. The CDR3 has 16 residues. The CDR3 DNA reads TGTGCCAGCAGTGAAGGACGCGGGAGGGCCATAGAGACCCAGTACTTC. Residues: CASSEGRGRAIETQYF.

The gene calls are TRBV11-2 and TRBJ1-6; no firm D call. V was pared by 5 bases and J by 9 bases, with 11 bases between. Per germline, CDR1 SGHAT and CDR2 FQNNGV. The CDR3 totals 13 residues. The CDR3 region is CASSGQTRSPLHF. The CDR3 DNA is TGTGCCAGCAGCGGGCAGACCCGTTCACCCCTCCACTTT.

The V and J genes are TRBV25-1 and TRBJ1-1; TRBD1 agrees at 11 bases. There are 14 residues in the CDR3. J gave up 3 bases and V 8 bases, and 5 bases lay outside the gene matches. Looked up from germline, CDR1 is MGHDK and CDR2 is SYGVNS. In nucleotides, the CDR3 is TGTGCCAGCTTGGTGGGACAGGGGGACACTGAAGCTTTCTTT. Encoded protein: CASLVGQGDTEAFF.

This clonotype was seen ten or more times. J is TRBJ1-2 and V is TRBV7-2; D possibly corresponds to TRBD1 (6 bases). The CDR3 extends over 13 amino acids. Germline values: CDR1 SGHTA, CDR2 FQGNSA. Trimming removed 6 bases from V and 4 bases from J, with 12 bases in between. CDR3 DNA: TGTGCCAGCAGGCGGACAGAAATCTATGGCTACACCTTC. Protein product: CASRRTEIYGYTF.

This clonotype was found many times. The chain links TRBV7-2 to TRBJ1-1, with D unclear. From germline, CDR1 is SGHTA and CDR2 FQGNSA. The CDR3 consists of 15 residues. The germline V and J ends were trimmed by 3 bases and 1 base, with 12 bases remaining between them. The CDR3 nucleotides are TGTGCCAGCAGCTTTAGTGCCATGGGGAACACTGAAGCTTTCTTT. Its protein is CASSFSAMGNTEAFF.

This clonotype was found many times. This rearrangement joins TRBV4-2 to TRBJ1-1; D unresolved. V lost 0 bases, J lost 11 bases, and 7 bases lay in between. Germline-derived CDR1 and CDR2 are LGHNA and YNFKEQ. The CDR3 is made up of 11 amino acids. As DNA, the CDR3 is TGTGCCAGCAGCCAAGATGGGGTCGCTTTCTTT. Its translation is CASSQDGVAFF.

The chain has TRBV7-8 and TRBJ1-5; TRBD1 agrees at 7 bases. CDR3 length: 16 amino acids. Germline assignment: CDR1 SGHVS and CDR2 FQNEAQ. Trimming took 4 bases from V and 2 from J; bases not matched to a gene: 8. The CDR3 bases are TGTGCCAGCAGCTCCACAGGGGACCCGGGCAATCAGCCCCAGCATTTT. It specifies CASSSTGDPGNQPQHF.

Worth noting for this clonotype: The junction shows a germline mismatch at one end, possibly a read error. This rearrangement joins TRBV13 to TRBJ2-7; no reliable D call. This CDR3 is 11 amino acids long. Germline CDR1 and CDR2: PRHDT and FYEKMQ (reference sequence). CDR3 sequence: CASSLMYEPYF. For the CDR3, the DNA is TGTGCCAGCAGTTTAATGTACGAGCCGTACTTC.

In the case of this clonotype: A read error may produce the germline difference seen at one junction end. The chain is built from TRBV2 and TRBJ2-7, with D uncertain. The CDR3 totals 15 residues. CDR1 is SNHLY and CDR2 is FYNNEI in the germline V gene. CDR3 sequence: CACSSGPYASYEQYF. CDR3 nucleotides: TGTGCCTGCAGTTCTGGACCTTACGCCTCCTACGAGCAGTACTTC. Using reference TRBV2 and TRBJ2-7 for the parts outside the CDR3, the full variable domain is EPEVTQTPSHQVTQMGQEVILRCVPISNHLYFYWYRQILGQKVEFLVSFYNNEISEKSEIFDDQFSVERPDGSNFTLKIRSTKLEDSAMYFCACSSGPYASYEQYFGPGTRLTVT.

The chain couples TRBV6-5 to TRBJ1-2; D not resolved. The CDR3 is 13 residues long. CDR1 and CDR2 (germline): MNHEY, SVGAGI. The ends were cut back, 6 bases at V and 2 bases at J, with 10 bases in the middle. In DNA form, the CDR3 reads TGTGCCAGCAGCCCCGAGGGCAACTATGGCTACACCTTC. This codes for CASSPEGNYGYTF.

This clonotype was seen ten or more times. The chain recombines TRBV29-1 with TRBJ2-2, with 7 nucleotides matching TRBD1. V lost 6 bases and J lost 2; bases outside the gene matches: 6. The CDR3 contains 14 residues. Germline V gene data show CDR1 as SQVTM and CDR2 as ANQGSEA. The CDR3 region has the DNA TGCAGCGTCCGACAGGGAGTAAACACCGGGGAGCTGTTTTTT. Translating gives CSVRQGVNTGELFF.